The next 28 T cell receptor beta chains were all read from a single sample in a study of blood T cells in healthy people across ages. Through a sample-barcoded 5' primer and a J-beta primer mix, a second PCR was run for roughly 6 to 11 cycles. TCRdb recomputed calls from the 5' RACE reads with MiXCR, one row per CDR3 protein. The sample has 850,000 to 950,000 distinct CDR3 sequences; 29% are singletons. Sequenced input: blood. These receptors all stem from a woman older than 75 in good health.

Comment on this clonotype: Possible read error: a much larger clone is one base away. This chain's CDR3 is CASSLLGTGLGGYTF. Written as DNA, the CDR3 is TGTGCCAGCAGCTTACTCGGGACAGGGTTAGGTGGCTACACCTTC. The J gene is TRBJ1-2, the V gene TRBV7-2; 9 positions match TRBD1. The V gene's germline CDR1 is SGHTA and CDR2 FQGNSA. Trimming at V came to 2 bases and at J to 7 bases, leaving 8 bases not matched to a gene. This CDR3 contains 15 residues.

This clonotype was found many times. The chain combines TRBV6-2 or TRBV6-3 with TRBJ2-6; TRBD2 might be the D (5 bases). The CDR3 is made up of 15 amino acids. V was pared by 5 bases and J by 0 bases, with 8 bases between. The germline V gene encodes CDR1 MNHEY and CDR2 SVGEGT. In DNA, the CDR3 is TGTGCCAGCAGTCGGACTTACTCTGGGGCCAACGTCCTGACTTTC. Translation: CASSRTYSGANVLTF.

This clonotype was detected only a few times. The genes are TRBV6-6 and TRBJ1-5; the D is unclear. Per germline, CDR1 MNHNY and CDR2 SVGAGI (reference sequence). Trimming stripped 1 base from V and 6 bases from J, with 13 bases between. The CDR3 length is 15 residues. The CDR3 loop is CASSYLNVDGQPQHF. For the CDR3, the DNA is TGTGCCAGCAGTTACTTGAACGTCGACGGTCAGCCCCAGCATTTT.

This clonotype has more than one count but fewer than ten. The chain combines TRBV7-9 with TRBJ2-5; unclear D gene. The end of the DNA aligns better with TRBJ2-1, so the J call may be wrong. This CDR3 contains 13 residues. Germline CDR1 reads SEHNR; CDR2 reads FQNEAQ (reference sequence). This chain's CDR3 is CASSPGSQETQFF. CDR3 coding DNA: TGTGCCAGCAGCCCCGGGTCTCAAGAGACCCAGTTCTTC.

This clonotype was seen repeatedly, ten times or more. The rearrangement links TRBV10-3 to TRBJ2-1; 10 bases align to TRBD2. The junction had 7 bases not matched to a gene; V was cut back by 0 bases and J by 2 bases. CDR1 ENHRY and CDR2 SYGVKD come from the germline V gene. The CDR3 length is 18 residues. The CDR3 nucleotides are TGTGCCATCAGTGAGTCGAGCGGGGGGGTCAAAGCCTACAATGAGCAGTTCTTC. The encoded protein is CAISESSGGVKAYNEQFF.

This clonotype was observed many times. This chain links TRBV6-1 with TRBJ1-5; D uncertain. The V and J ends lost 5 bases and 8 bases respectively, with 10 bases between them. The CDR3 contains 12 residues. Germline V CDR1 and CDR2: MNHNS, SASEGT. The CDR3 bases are TGTGCCAGCAGTATGGGCCCGGAGCCCCAGCATTTT. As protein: CASSMGPEPQHF.

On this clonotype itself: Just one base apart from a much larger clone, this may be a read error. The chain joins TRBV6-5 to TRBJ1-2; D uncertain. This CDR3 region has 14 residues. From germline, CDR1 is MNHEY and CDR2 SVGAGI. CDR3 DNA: TGTGCCAGCAGGTACTCGGCAGGCCTTAATGGCTACACCTTC. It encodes CASRYSAGLNGYTF.

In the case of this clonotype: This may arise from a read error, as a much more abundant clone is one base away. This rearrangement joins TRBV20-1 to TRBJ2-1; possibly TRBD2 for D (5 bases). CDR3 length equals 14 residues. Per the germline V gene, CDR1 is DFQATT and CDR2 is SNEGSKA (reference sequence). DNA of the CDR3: TGCAGTACTAGGGAGCCTAGGGTCCCTAAAGGGCAGTTCTTC. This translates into CSTREPRVPKGQFF.

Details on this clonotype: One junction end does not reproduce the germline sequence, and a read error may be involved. For the CDR3, the DNA is TGTGCCAGCAGTTTAGCAGCTAGCGGAGATGCGCAGTATTTT. This gives the protein CASSLAASGDAQYF. The genes are TRBV12-3 or TRBV12-4 and TRBJ2-3; 7 bases fit TRBD2. The CDR3 is made up of 14 amino acids.

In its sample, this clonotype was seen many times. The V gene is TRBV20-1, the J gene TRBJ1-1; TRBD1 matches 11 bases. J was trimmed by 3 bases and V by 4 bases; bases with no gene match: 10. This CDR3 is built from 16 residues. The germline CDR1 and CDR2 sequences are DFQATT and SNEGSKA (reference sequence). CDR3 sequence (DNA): TGCAGTGCTAACGGACAGGGGGCATTAGTCGACACTGAAGCTTTCTTT. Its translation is CSANGQGALVDTEAFF.

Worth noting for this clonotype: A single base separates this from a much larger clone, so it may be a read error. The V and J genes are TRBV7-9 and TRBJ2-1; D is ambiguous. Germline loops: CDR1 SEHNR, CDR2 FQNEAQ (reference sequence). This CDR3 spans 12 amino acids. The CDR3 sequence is CASNLSIGEQFF. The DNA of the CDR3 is TGTGCCAGCAACTTATCTATTGGTGAGCAGTTCTTC.

CDR3 region: CAWSVRLALELFF. The CDR3 DNA reads as TGTGCCTGGAGTGTTCGACTAGCCCTGGAGCTGTTTTTT. The genes are TRBV30 and TRBJ2-2; 7 positions agree with TRBD2. This CDR3 has 13 residues. Losses at the gene ends were 0 bases for V and 10 bases for J; bases not matched to a gene: 5. Germline values: CDR1 GTSNPN, CDR2 SVGIG (reference sequence).

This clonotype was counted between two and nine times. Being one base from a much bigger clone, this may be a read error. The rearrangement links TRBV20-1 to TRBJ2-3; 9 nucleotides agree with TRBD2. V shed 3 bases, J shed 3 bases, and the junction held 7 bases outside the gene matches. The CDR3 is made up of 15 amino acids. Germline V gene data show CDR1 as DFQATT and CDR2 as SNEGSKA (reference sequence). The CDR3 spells CSASSVSGGTDTQYF. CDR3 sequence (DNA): TGCAGTGCTAGTTCGGTTAGCGGGGGTACAGATACGCAGTATTTT.

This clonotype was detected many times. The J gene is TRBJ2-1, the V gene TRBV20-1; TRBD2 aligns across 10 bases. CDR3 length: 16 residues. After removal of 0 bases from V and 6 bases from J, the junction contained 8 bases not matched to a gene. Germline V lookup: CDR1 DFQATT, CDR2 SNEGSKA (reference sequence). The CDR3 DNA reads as TGCAGTGCTAGAGATCAGAAGCGGGGGGGCCCCAATGAGCAGTTCTTC. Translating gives CSARDQKRGGPNEQFF.

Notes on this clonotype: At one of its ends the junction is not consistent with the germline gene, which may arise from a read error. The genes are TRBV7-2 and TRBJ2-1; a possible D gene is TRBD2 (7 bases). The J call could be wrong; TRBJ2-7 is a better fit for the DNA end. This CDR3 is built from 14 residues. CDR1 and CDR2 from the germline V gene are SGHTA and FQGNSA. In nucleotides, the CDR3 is TGTGCCTGCAGCTTAGAAAGGGGGGGCTACGAGCAGTACTTC. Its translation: CACSLERGGYEQYF.

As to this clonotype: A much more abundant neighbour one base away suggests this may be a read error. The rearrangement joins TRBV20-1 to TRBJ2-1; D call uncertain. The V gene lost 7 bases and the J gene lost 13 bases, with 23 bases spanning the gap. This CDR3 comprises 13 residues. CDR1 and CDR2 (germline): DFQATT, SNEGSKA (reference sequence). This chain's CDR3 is CSEAPVTQETQFF. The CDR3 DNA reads TGCAGTGAAGCCCCGGTGACCCAAGAGACCCAGTTCTTC.

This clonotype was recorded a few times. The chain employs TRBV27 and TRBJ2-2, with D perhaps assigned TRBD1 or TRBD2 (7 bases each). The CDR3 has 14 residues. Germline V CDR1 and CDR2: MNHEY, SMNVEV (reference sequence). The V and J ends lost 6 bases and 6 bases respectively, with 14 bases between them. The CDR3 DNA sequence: TGTGCCAGCAGACCCAGGGGGGGGGCCGGGGAGCTGTTTTTT. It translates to CASRPRGGAGELFF.

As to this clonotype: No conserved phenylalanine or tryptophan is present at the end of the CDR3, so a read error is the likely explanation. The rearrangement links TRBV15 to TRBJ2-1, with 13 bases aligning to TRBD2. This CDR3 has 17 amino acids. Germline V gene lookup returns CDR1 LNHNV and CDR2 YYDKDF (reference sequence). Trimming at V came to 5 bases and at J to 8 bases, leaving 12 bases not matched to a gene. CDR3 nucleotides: TGTGCCACCAGCGGCGGTCGAACTAGCGGGGGGGAGGATGAGCAGTTCTTA. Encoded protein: CATSGGRTSGGEDEQFL.

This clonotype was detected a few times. The CDR3: CASSLVGTGETGELFF. Here the CDR3 DNA reads TGTGCCAGCAGTTTAGTGGGGACAGGGGAAACCGGGGAGCTGTTTTTT. The V gene is TRBV12-3 or TRBV12-4, the J gene TRBJ2-2; 10 nucleotides align to TRBD1. CDR3 length: 16 residues. The J segment lost 5 bases and the V segment lost 1 base, leaving 4 bases of the junction unmatched.

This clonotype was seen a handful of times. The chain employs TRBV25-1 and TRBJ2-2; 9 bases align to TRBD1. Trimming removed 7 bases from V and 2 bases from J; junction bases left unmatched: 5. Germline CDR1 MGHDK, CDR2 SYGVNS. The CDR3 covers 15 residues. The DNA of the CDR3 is TGTGCCAGCAAATCCACAGGGGGCAACACCGGGGAGCTGTTTTTT. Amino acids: CASKSTGGNTGELFF.

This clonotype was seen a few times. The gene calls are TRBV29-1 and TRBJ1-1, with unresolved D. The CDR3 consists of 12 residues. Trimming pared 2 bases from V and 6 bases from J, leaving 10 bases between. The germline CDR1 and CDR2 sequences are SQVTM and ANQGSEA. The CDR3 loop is CSVESYNAEAFF. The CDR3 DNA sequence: TGCAGCGTTGAATCGTACAACGCTGAAGCTTTCTTT.

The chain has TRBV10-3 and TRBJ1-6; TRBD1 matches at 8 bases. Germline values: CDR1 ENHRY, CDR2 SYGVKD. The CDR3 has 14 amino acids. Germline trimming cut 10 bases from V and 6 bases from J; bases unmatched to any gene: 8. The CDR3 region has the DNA TGTGCCACCTGCCCGGGACAGGCTAATTCACCCCTCCACTTT. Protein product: CATCPGQANSPLHF.

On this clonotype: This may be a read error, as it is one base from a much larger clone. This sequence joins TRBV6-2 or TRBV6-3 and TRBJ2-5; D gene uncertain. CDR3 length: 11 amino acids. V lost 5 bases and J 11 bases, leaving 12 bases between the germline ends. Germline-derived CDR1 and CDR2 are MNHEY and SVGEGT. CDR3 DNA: TGTGCCAGCAGTGACAAGTTTGAGCAGTACTTC. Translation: CASSDKFEQYF.

CDR3 sequence (DNA): TGTGCCATCAGTGCTTCGGGACTAGCTGCAGATACGCAGTATTTT. The encoded protein is CAISASGLAADTQYF. The rearrangement uses TRBV10-3 and TRBJ2-3; 9 bases fit TRBD2. Trimming cost V 4 bases and J 4 bases; bases outside gene matches: 6. This CDR3 has 15 residues. Per germline, CDR1 ENHRY and CDR2 SYGVKD.

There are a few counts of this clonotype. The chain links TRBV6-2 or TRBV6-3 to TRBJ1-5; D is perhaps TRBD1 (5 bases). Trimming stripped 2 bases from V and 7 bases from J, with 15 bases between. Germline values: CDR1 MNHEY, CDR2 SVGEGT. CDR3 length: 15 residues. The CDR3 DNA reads TGTGCCAGCAGTTACATCGGGGCAGGGAGACAGCCCCAGCATTTT. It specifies CASSYIGAGRQPQHF.

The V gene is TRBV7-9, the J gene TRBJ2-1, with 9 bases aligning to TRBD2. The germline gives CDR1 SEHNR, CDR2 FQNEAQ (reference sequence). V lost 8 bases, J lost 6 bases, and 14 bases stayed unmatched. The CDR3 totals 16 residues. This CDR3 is CASALWAGSGGNEQFF. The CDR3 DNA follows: TGTGCCAGCGCCCTTTGGGCGGGTAGCGGGGGCAATGAGCAGTTCTTC.

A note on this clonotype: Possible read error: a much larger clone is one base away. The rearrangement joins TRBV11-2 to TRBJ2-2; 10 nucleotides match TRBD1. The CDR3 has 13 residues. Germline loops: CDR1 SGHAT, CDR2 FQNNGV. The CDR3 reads CASRGQGIGERFF. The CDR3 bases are TGTGCCAGCAGGGGACAGGGGATCGGGGAGCGGTTTTTT.

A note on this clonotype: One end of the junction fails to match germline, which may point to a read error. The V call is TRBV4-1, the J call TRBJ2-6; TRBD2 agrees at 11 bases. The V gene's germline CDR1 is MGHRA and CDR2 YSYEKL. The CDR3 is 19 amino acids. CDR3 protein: CAGSQVGLADLSGANVLTF. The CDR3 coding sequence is TGCGCCGGCAGCCAAGTGGGACTAGCGGATTTGTCTGGGGCCAACGTCCTGACTTTC.